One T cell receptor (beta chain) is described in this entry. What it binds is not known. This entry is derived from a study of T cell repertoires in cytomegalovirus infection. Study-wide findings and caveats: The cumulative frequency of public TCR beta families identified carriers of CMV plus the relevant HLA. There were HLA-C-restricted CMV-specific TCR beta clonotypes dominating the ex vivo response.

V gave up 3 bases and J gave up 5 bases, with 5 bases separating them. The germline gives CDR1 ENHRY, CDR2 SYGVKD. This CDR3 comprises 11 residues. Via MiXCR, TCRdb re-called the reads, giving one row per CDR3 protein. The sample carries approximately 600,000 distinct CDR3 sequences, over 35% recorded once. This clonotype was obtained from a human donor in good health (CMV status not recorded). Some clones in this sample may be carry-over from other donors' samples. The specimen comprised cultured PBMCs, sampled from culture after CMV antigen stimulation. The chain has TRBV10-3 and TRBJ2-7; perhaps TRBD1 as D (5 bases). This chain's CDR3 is CAISEGDEQYF. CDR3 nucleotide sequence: TGTGCCATCAGTGAAGGGGACGAGCAGTACTTC.